Listed here are 23 T cell receptor beta chains from one sample, sequenced in a study of shared clonotypes between healthy human individuals. Only in-frame clones appear in the TCRdb table, and some are missing; sequencing was by immunoSEQ multiplex PCR. The repertoire holds about 480,000 clones, 60% to 80% seen once, with approximately 13% in the top ten. The specimen was PBMCs. These receptors were obtained from a woman between 40 and 55 years old in good health. Some clones in this sample may be carry-over from other donors' samples.

The rearrangement joins TRBV7-6 to TRBJ1-2, with D tentatively TRBD1 (5 bases). Germline CDR1 reads SGHVS; CDR2 reads FNYEAQ. The CDR3 consists of 13 residues. Trimming left V 3 bases short and J 4 bases short, with 9 bases between. CDR3 nucleotides: TGTGCCAGCAGCTTCAGGGACGGCTATGGCTACACCTTC. Protein: CASSFRDGYGYTF.

As for this clone: Additional DNA sequences in this sample encode the identical CDR3. This chain connects TRBV11-3 to TRBJ2-3, with TRBD2 matching 11 bases. The CDR3 has 16 amino acids. The J segment lost 1 base and the V segment lost 1 base, leaving 1 base of the junction unmatched. Germline values: CDR1 SGHNT, CDR2 YENEEA. CDR3 DNA sequence: TGTGCCAGCAGCTTAGGGACTAGCGGGCGCACAGATACGCAGTATTTT. This sequence encodes CASSLGTSGRTDTQYF.

In this sample, this clone turned up once. This chain connects TRBV5-1 to TRBJ1-1; 10 bases agree with TRBD1. Germline lookup yields CDR1 SGHRS and CDR2 YFSETQ. J lost 0 bases, V lost 5 bases, and 7 bases had no gene match. The CDR3 totals 16 residues. This CDR3 reads CASRVTGGTMNTEAFF. The CDR3 DNA reads TGCGCCAGCAGGGTGACAGGGGGCACGATGAACACTGAAGCTTTCTTT.

This chain joins TRBV19 and TRBJ2-3, with 10 bases fitting TRBD2. Germline V gives CDR1 LNHDA, CDR2 SQIVND (reference sequence). The CDR3 totals 16 residues. The J segment lost 1 base and the V segment lost 5 bases, leaving 6 bases of the junction unmatched. The CDR3 nucleotides are TGTGCCAGTAGTGTCTCGCTAGCGGGAGGCACAGATACGCAGTATTTT. As protein: CASSVSLAGGTDTQYF.

This clone has just a few counts. The chain joins TRBV5-1 to TRBJ1-2; D remains ambiguous. The CDR3 extends over 13 amino acids. Per the germline V gene, CDR1 is SGHRS and CDR2 is YFSETQ. The V end lost 0 bases, the J end lost 8 bases, and 11 bases lay between the germline ends. In DNA form, the CDR3 reads TGCGCCAGCAGCTTGGCGCCAGAACGGGGCTACACCTTC. Encoded protein: CASSLAPERGYTF. Complete variable domain (other parts from reference TRBV5-1 and TRBJ1-2): KAGVTQTPRYLIKTRGQQVTLSCSPISGHRSVSWYQQTPGQGLQFLFEYFSETQRNKGNFPGRFSGRQFSNSRSEMNVSTLELGDSALYLCASSLAPERGYTFGSGTRLTVV.

This clone appeared many times. The chain couples TRBV10-1 to TRBJ2-2; D not certain. The CDR3 length is 14 residues. The V end lost 2 bases, the J end lost 6 bases, and 10 bases lay between the germline ends. CDR1 and CDR2 (germline): WNHNN, SYGVQD (reference sequence). CDR3 protein: CASSEGASPGELFF. CDR3 nucleotide sequence: TGCGCCAGCAGTGAGGGCGCTAGTCCCGGGGAGCTGTTTTTT.

The chain links TRBV5-6 to TRBJ2-5, with 8 bases aligning to TRBD2. Germline CDR1 is SGHDT and CDR2 is YYEEEE. The CDR3 consists of 14 residues. Unmatched junction bases numbered 7, after V lost 7 bases and J lost 2 bases. The CDR3 nucleotides are TGTGCCAGCGGGGGTAGCGGGACTCAAGAGACCCAGTACTTC. The encoded protein is CASGGSGTQETQYF.

The chain combines TRBV4-2 with TRBJ2-1; D not resolved. The V end lost 2 bases, the J end lost 6 bases, and 8 bases lay between the germline ends. Germline lookup yields CDR1 LGHNA and CDR2 YNFKEQ. The CDR3 runs to 13 residues. Here the CDR3 DNA reads TGTGCCAGCAGCCAACCCCCAAGCAATGAGCAGTTCTTC. Amino acid sequence: CASSQPPSNEQFF.

The chain links TRBV28 to TRBJ2-4, with D possibly matching TRBD2 (5 bases). This CDR3 has 13 amino acids. Germline assignment: CDR1 MDHEN and CDR2 SYDVKM. Trimming took off 10 bases at V and 0 bases at J, with 10 bases between the two ends. CDR3 nucleotide sequence: TGTGCCACTACCGGACTAGCCAAAAACATTCAGTACTTC. Its protein is CATTGLAKNIQYF.

This clone came up once. This chain joins TRBV2 and TRBJ2-7, with 8 positions matching TRBD2. Germline CDR1 is SNHLY and CDR2 is FYNNEI. CDR3 length: 11 residues. The V and J ends lost 6 bases and 11 bases, in that order; junction bases with no gene match: 6. The CDR3 DNA sequence: TGTGCCAGCAGGCGGGGGGAAGAGGAGTACTTC. Translated, it gives CASRRGEEEYF.

The V and J genes are TRBV1 and TRBJ2-1; the listed D gene, TRBD2, was not tested against the DNA. TRBV1 is flagged as a pseudogene. This CDR3 has 16 amino acids. The DNA for the CDR3 is TGCACCAGCAGCCTGCCGGGAACTACCCCAAACAATGAGCAGTTCTTC. It specifies CTSSLPGTTPNNEQFF.

With respect to this clone: The identical CDR3 is also encoded by other nucleotide sequences in the sample. The V gene is TRBV30, the J gene TRBJ1-5; D not resolved. V shed 0 bases and J shed 1 base, with 4 bases lying between them. This CDR3 is 13 amino acids long. Germline CDR1 GTSNPN, CDR2 SVGIG (reference sequence). This CDR3 is CAWSVDSNQPQHF. CDR3 DNA sequence: TGTGCCTGGAGTGTGGACAGCAATCAGCCCCAGCATTTT.

The chain has TRBV28 and TRBJ1-2, with unresolved D. This CDR3 region has 13 residues. The V end lost 7 bases, the J end lost 0 bases, and 9 bases lay between the germline ends. Germline-derived CDR1 and CDR2 are MDHEN and SYDVKM. The chain's CDR3 is CASKVGPNYGYTF. CDR3 nucleotides: TGTGCCAGCAAGGTTGGTCCTAACTATGGCTACACCTTC.

The chain links TRBV30 to TRBJ2-7; D is undetermined. Germline V gives CDR1 GTSNPN, CDR2 SVGIG (reference sequence). V dropped 0 bases and J dropped 0 bases, with 9 bases sitting between them. The CDR3 contains 14 residues. This CDR3 is CAWSVTASSYEQYF. CDR3 DNA sequence: TGTGCCTGGAGTGTAACTGCAAGCTCCTACGAGCAGTACTTC.

V is TRBV9 and J is TRBJ2-5; no clear D. The CDR3 consists of 15 residues. The germline gives CDR1 SGDLS, CDR2 YYNGEE. V was clipped by 0 bases and J by 3 bases, with 12 bases between them. The CDR3 sequence is CASSVASLWEETQYF. The CDR3 nucleotides are TGTGCCAGCAGCGTAGCGAGCCTGTGGGAAGAGACCCAGTACTTC. Looking up the rest from reference TRBV9 and TRBJ2-5 gives the full variable domain: DSGVTQTPKHLITATGQRVTLRCSPRSGDLSVYWYQQSLDQGLQFLIQYYNGEERAKGNILERFSAQQFPDLHSELNLSSLELGDSALYFCASSVASLWEETQYFGPGTRLLVL.

The chain is built from TRBV6-6 and TRBJ2-7; TRBD2 matches 7 bases. This CDR3 comprises 14 residues. Germline CDR1 MNHNY, CDR2 SVGAGI (reference sequence). The junction had 2 bases not matched to a gene; V was cut back by 0 bases and J by 3 bases. The CDR3 nucleotides are TGTGCCAGCAGTTACTCGAGGGAGGGCTACGAGCAGTACTTC. Translated, it gives CASSYSREGYEQYF.

The J gene is TRBJ1-2, the V gene TRBV18; D may be TRBD1 (5 bases). V was trimmed by 1 base and J by 2 bases, leaving 11 bases between them. The CDR3 is 15 amino acids. Germline V gene sequence: CDR1 KGHSH, CDR2 LQKENI. The CDR3 nucleotides read TGTGCCAGCTCACCACAGGAATGGGGGAACTATGGCTACACCTTC. The encoded protein is CASSPQEWGNYGYTF. Filled out from reference TRBV18 and TRBJ1-2, the complete variable domain reads NAGVMQNPRHLVRRRGQEARLRCSPMKGHSHVYWYRQLPEEGLKFMVYLQKENIIDESGMPKERFSAEFPKEGPSILRIQQVVRGDSAAYFCASSPQEWGNYGYTFGSGTRLTVV.

The chain couples TRBV11-3 to TRBJ2-2; TRBD1 matches 8 bases. Per germline, CDR1 SGHNT and CDR2 YENEEA. Unmatched junction bases numbered 5, after V lost 5 bases and J lost 0 bases. The CDR3 is 16 residues long. This CDR3 is CASSPGQGANTGELFF. CDR3 coding DNA: TGTGCCAGCAGCCCAGGACAGGGCGCGAACACCGGGGAGCTGTTTTTT.

Only one count was recorded for this clone. V and J are TRBV5-1 and TRBJ1-1; a weak D match, TRBD1 (6 bases). Between the trimmed V and J ends, which lost 2 bases and 5 bases, there was a span of 16 bases. The CDR3 extends over 15 amino acids. Germline V CDR1 and CDR2: SGHRS, YFSETQ. CDR3: CASSFSQGWTTEAFF. The CDR3, as DNA: TGCGCCAGCAGCTTCTCCCAGGGGTGGACGACTGAAGCTTTCTTT.

V is TRBV28 and J is TRBJ1-2; unclear D gene. Germline V gene sequence: CDR1 MDHEN, CDR2 SYDVKM. V was clipped by 3 bases and J by 9 bases, with 11 bases between them. The CDR3 extends over 12 amino acids. The CDR3 DNA reads TGTGCCAGCAGTTTCGGTAGCGATAGCTACACCTTC. Its translation: CASSFGSDSYTF.

The table lists this clone with a count of one. The rearrangement links TRBV10-3 to TRBJ2-1; TRBD2 might be the D (5 bases). Trimming shortened V by 10 bases and J by 1 base, and 14 bases separated the two germline ends. This CDR3 is 14 amino acids long. Germline V gives CDR1 ENHRY, CDR2 SYGVKD. DNA for the CDR3: TGTGCCACCCGAGAGCCGGGGTCCTACAATGAGCAGTTCTTC. Translation: CATREPGSYNEQFF.

The chain is built from TRBV7-9 and TRBJ1-2, with 7 bases matching TRBD1. Per germline, CDR1 SEHNR and CDR2 FQNEAQ (reference sequence). J was trimmed by 4 bases and V by 5 bases; bases with no gene match: 4. The CDR3 is made up of 13 amino acids. In DNA, the CDR3 is TGTGCCAGCAGCCGGGGACAGACCTATGGCTACACCTTC. It yields the protein CASSRGQTYGYTF.

The chain joins TRBV11-2 to TRBJ1-2; D is unclear. CDR1 is SGHAT and CDR2 is FQNNGV in the germline V gene. This CDR3 comprises 14 residues. The V and J ends lost 1 base and 8 bases respectively, with 14 bases between them. The CDR3 DNA reads TGTGCCAGCAGCTTAGGGGCGGGCCAAGGGGGCTACACCTTC. Translating it yields CASSLGAGQGGYTF. Full variable domain (missing parts from reference TRBV11-2 and TRBJ1-2): EAGVAQSPRYKIIEKRQSVAFWCNPISGHATLYWYQQILGQGPKLLIQFQNNGVVDDSQLPKDRFSAERLKGVDSTLKIQPAKLEDSAVYLCASSLGAGQGGYTFGSGTRLTVV.